This TCR beta chain was documented in a study of molecular identifiers for immune sequencing clone quantification. Overall study context: Four of five RNA aliquots from approximately 20,000 or 98,000 naive CD8 T cells were sequenced.

For bulk TCR libraries, previously described methods and listed TCR primers were used. TCRdb ran MiXCR on the PCR reads and lists one entry per CDR3 protein. The sample contains under 650,000 distinct CDR3 sequences, less than 20% of which appear only once. The V and J ends lost 5 bases and 1 base respectively, with 13 bases between them. CDR3 size: 15 residues. CDR1 is MNHEY and CDR2 is SMNVEV in the germline V gene (reference sequence). Naive CD8 T cells underwent sorting with the CD8+CD4-CCR7+CD45RA+ definition. Study-level results: Barcode-sharing identical TCR molecules could underestimate highly expanded clone sizes.

This clonotype was counted ten times or more. Antigen specificity is unknown. Sequencing used naive CD8+ T cells from blood, with Jurkat cell RNA spiked in. The subset here: FACS-sorted CD8+CD4-CCR7+CD45RA+ naive T cells. The chain links TRBV27 to TRBJ2-3, with D uncertain. This receptor was obtained from a human donor in good health. Some libraries in this study had Jurkat cell RNA spiked in. CDR3 in DNA: TGTGCCAGCAGTATTTATGGCGGTCGCACAGATACGCAGTATTTT. Residues: CASSIYGGRTDTQYF.